The rows below give T cell receptor beta chains drawn from one sample of a study of cytomegalovirus exposure and HLA in healthy donors. Sequenced by immunoSEQ multiplex PCR; TCRdb stores in-frame clones only, minus some. The sample has more than 100,000 clones, 72% seen once. Sequencing was carried out using PBMCs. The receptors were gathered from a man between 50 and 59 years old in good health and CMV-seropositive. CDR3s include the opening cysteine and the closing phenylalanine or tryptophan. A D gene is named only where the DNA matches it firmly. Size is omitted from some rows. Given values are once, few, many or a class for expanded clones.

size: -; J: TRBJ2-1; V: TRBV27; D: TRBD2; DNA: TGTGCCAGCAGTTTATCACTAGCGGGAGGGCCTTCCCATGAGCAGTTCTTC; CDR3: CASSLSLAGGPSHEQFF
size: -; J: TRBJ2-1; V: TRBV6-6; D: TRBD2; DNA: TGTGCCAGCAGTTGGGGGAGGGTTGGAGATGAGCAGTTCTTC; CDR3: CASSWGRVGDEQFF
size: -; J: TRBJ1-2; V: TRBV11-2; D: TRBD1; DNA: TGTGCCAGCAGCCCTGGGACAGCGCCTAACTATGGCTACACCTTC; CDR3: CASSPGTAPNYGYTF
size: -; J: TRBJ2-3; V: TRBV5-1; D: -; DNA: TGCGCCAGCAGCCCGACAGGTCACGGGACAGATACGCAGTATTTT; CDR3: CASSPTGHGTDTQYF
size: -; J: TRBJ1-1; V: TRBV27; D: -; DNA: TGTGCCAGCAAAAGCCTGCTCGGAGTTGAAGCTTTCTTT; CDR3: CASKSLLGVEAFF
size: -; J: TRBJ2-2; V: TRBV28; D: TRBD1; DNA: TGTGCCAGCAGTTTTAGGACAGGGCGTACCGGGGAGCTGTTTTTT; CDR3: CASSFRTGRTGELFF
size: -; J: TRBJ1-3; V: TRBV11-3; D: -; DNA: TGTGCCAGCAGCCACCGGACAGCCTCTGGAAACACCATATATTTT; CDR3: CASSHRTASGNTIYF
size: -; J: TRBJ2-1; V: TRBV19; D: TRBD2; DNA: TGTGCCAGTAGTTCTCGGACTAGCGGGAGACGACGTGAGCAGTTCTTC; CDR3: CASSSRTSGRRREQFF
size: -; J: TRBJ1-2; V: TRBV15; D: -; DNA: TGTGCCACCAGCAGAGATTTTCGGGAAGGAGGCACCTTC; CDR3: CATSRDFREGGTF
size: -; J: TRBJ2-2; V: TRBV7-6; D: TRBD1; DNA: TGTGCCAGCAGCTTAGGTGACAGGGGGAACACCGGGGAGCTGTTTTTT; CDR3: CASSLGDRGNTGELFF
size: once; J: TRBJ1-3; V: TRBV6-5; D: -; DNA: TGTGCCAGCAGTTCAGGTCGCGATCCTGGAAACACCATATATTTT; CDR3: CASSSGRDPGNTIYF
size: -; J: TRBJ1-3; V: TRBV7-6; D: -; DNA: TGTGCCAGCAGGGAGAACTCTGGAAACACCATATATTTT; CDR3: CASRENSGNTIYF
size: -; J: TRBJ1-2; V: TRBV19; D: -; DNA: TGTGCCAGTAGTATTTCGGCAGCGCCGTATGGCTACACCTTC; CDR3: CASSISAAPYGYTF
size: -; J: TRBJ1-6; V: TRBV6-1; D: -; DNA: TGTGCCAGCCGTCCAGGGTACGGAAATGATTCACCCCTCCACTTT; CDR3: CASRPGYGNDSPLHF
size: -; J: TRBJ2-2; V: TRBV5-8; D: TRBD1; DNA: TGTGCCAGCAGCCCACAGGGGGCGAACACCGGGGAGCTGTTTTTT; CDR3: CASSPQGANTGELFF
size: -; J: TRBJ1-6; V: TRBV10-1; D: -; DNA: TGCGCCAGCAGTGAGTTTCAGAGGAGAGGATCACCCCTCCACTTT; CDR3: CASSEFQRRGSPLHF
size: -; J: TRBJ2-7; V: TRBV7-9; D: -; DNA: TGTGCCAGCAGTATACCCGGGGTCGCCTACGAGCAGTACTTC; CDR3: CASSIPGVAYEQYF
size: -; J: TRBJ2-1; V: TRBV7-2; D: -; DNA: TGTGCCAGCAGCTTAGGTCTAGGGAGCCGGGGTGAGCAGTTCTTC; CDR3: CASSLGLGSRGEQFF
size: -; J: TRBJ1-3; V: TRBV9; D: -; DNA: TGTGCCAGCAGCCCAGCGGTACAGCCCCTCTCTGGAAACACCATATATTTT; CDR3: CASSPAVQPLSGNTIYF
size: -; J: TRBJ2-2; V: TRBV7-7; D: TRBD2; DNA: TGTGCCAGCAGCACAACTAGCGGCGACACCGGGGAGCTGTTTTTT; CDR3: CASSTTSGDTGELFF
size: -; J: TRBJ1-2; V: TRBV4-2; D: TRBD1; DNA: TGTGCCAGCAGCCCCCAAAACAGGGGAGAGAGTGGCTACACCTTC; CDR3: CASSPQNRGESGYTF
size: once; J: TRBJ1-2; V: TRBV4-1; D: -; DNA: TGCGCCAGCAGCCAAGTGGGCAGGGAAGACTATGGCTACACCTTC; CDR3: CASSQVGREDYGYTF
size: once; J: TRBJ1-6; V: TRBV27; D: -; DNA: TGTGCCAGCAGTTTTGACAGGTCCTATAATTCACCCCTCCACTTT; CDR3: CASSFDRSYNSPLHF